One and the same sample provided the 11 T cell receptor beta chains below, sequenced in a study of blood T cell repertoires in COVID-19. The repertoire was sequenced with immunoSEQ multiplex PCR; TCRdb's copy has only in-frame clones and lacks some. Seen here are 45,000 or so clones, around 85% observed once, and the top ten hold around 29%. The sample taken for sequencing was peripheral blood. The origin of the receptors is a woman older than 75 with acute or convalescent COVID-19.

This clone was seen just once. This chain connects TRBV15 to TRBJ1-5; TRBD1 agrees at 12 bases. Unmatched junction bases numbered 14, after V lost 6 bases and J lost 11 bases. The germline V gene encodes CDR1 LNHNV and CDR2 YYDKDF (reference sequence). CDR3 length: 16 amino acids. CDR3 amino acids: CATSKMGQGARGAQHF. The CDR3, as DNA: TGTGCCACCAGTAAAATGGGACAGGGGGCGAGGGGAGCCCAGCATTTT.

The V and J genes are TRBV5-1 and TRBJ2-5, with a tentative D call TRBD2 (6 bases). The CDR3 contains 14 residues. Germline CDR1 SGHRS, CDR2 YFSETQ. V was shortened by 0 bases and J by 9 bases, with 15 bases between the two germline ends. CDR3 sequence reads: CASSLDIGPGAQYF. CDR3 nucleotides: TGCGCCAGCAGCTTGGACATCGGCCCGGGGGCCCAGTACTTC.

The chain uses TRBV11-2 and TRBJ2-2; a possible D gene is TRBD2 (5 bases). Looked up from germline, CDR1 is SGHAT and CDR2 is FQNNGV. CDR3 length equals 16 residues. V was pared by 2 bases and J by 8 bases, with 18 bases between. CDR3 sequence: CASSLRVASNGGELFF. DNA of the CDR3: TGTGCCAGCAGCTTACGAGTAGCGAGCAACGGTGGGGAGCTGTTTTTT.

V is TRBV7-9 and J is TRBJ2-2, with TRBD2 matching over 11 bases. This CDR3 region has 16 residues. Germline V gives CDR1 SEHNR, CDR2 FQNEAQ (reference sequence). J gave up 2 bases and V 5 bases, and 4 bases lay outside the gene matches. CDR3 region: CASSPLAGENTGELFF. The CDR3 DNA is TGTGCCAGCAGCCCACTAGCGGGGGAAAACACCGGGGAGCTGTTTTTT.

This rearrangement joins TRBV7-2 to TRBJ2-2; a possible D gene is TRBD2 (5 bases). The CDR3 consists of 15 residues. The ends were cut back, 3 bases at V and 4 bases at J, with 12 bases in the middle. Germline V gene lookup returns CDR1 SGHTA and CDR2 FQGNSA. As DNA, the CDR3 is TGTGCCAGCAGCTTGGGCGACTACTTCACCGGGGAGCTGTTTTTT. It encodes CASSLGDYFTGELFF.

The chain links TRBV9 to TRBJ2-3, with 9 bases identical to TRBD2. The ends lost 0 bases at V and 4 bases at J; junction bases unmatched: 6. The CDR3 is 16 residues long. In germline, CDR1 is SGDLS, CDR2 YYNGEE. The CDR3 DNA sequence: TGTGCCAGCAGCGTAGGAGGCGGGAGGGAGGCAGATACGCAGTATTTT. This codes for CASSVGGGREADTQYF.

DNA for the CDR3: TGTGCCAGCAGCCTGCCGGGCGGGGGCCGCTCTGGAAACACCATATATTTT. Translation gives CASSLPGGGRSGNTIYF. The chain recombines TRBV28 with TRBJ1-3; a weak D match, TRBD1 (6 bases). The V end was cut by 6 bases, the J end by 0 bases, with 18 bases between. CDR3 length equals 17 residues. The germline V gene encodes CDR1 MDHEN and CDR2 SYDVKM.

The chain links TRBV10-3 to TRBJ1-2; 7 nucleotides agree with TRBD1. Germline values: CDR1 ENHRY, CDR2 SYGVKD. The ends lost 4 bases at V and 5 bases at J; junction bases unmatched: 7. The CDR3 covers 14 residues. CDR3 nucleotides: TGTGCCATCAGTGGCGGGACAGAACTATATGGCTACACCTTC. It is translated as CAISGGTELYGYTF.

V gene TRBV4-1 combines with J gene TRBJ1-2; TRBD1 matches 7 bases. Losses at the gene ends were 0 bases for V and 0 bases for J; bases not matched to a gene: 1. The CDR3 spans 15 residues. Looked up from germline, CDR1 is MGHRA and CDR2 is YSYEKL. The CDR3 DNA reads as TGCGCCAGCAGCCAAGATCAGGGGGCTAACTATGGCTACACCTTC. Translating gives CASSQDQGANYGYTF.

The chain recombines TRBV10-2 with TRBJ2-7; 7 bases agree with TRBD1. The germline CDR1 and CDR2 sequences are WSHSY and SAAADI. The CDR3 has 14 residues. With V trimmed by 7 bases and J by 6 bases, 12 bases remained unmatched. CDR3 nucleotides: TGCGCCAGCATTGACGGACAGGCTAAAGTCGAGCAGTACTTC. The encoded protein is CASIDGQAKVEQYF.

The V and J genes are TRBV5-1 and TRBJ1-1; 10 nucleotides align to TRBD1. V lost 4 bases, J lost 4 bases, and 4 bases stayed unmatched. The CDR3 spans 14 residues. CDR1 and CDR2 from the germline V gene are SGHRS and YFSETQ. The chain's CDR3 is CASSGGQGSTEAFF. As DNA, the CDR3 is TGCGCCAGCAGCGGGGGACAGGGGAGCACTGAAGCTTTCTTT. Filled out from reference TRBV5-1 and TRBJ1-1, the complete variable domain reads KAGVTQTPRYLIKTRGQQVTLSCSPISGHRSVSWYQQTPGQGLQFLFEYFSETQRNKGNFPGRFSGRQFSNSRSEMNVSTLELGDSALYLCASSGGQGSTEAFFGQGTRLTVV.